This T cell receptor beta chain emerged from a study of blood T cell repertoires in COVID-19. Study summary: There were acute and convalescent COVID-19 samples, and they came from the United States, Italy and Spain.

How the authors handled the data: For nucleated cells, counts were estimated from reference gene primer amplification. Using immunoSEQ multiplex PCR, the repertoire was profiled, and TCRdb retains in-frame clones only, with some absent. For V, J and clone size, that table is used; D and trimming come from the DNA. The sample lists roughly 330,000 clones, approximately 87% occurring once. Trimming took 2 bases from V and 4 from J, leaving 11 bases between them. This CDR3 is 15 amino acids long. Per the germline V gene, CDR1 is LGHDT and CDR2 is YNNKEL (reference sequence). The sequencing sample was made of peripheral blood. The sequence was collected from a woman aged 45-60 years with active or convalescent COVID-19. V usage is TRBV3-1 (or the pseudogene TRBV3-2) and J usage is TRBJ1-4; D perhaps matches TRBD1 (5 bases). The CDR3 DNA follows: TGTGCCAGCAGCCAACAGGGCGGGGGTAATGAAAAACTGTTTTTT. This encodes CASSQQGGGNEKLFF.